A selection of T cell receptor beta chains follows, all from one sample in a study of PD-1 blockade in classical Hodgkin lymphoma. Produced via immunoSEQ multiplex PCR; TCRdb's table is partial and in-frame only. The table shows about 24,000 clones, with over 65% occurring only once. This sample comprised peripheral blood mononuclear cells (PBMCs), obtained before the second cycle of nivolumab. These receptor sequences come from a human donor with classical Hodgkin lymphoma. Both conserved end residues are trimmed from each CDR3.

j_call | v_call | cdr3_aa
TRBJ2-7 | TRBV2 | ASSVGSLAAGYEQY
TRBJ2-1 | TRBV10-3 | ATATGTGANEQF
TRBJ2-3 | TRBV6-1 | ASTGTPDTQY
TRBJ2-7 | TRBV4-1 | ASSQDPLFLREQY
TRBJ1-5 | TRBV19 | ASSIVGGPVDQPQH
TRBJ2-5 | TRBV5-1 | ASSRRDRTEETQY
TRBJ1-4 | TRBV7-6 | ASSVGQGAEKLF
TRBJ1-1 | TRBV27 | ASSRTVRGGTEAF
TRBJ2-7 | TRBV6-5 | ASSYSLAGGYEQY
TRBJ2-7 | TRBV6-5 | ASSLRTGTSYEQY
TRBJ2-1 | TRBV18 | ASSPDSSEQF
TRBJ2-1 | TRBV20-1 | SAKRADEQF
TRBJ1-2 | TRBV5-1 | ASSPQGSNYGYT
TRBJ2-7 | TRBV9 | ASSVGQGFSYEQY
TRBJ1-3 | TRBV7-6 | ASSATGSGSGNTIY
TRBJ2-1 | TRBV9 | ASSPTGGLAVNNEQF
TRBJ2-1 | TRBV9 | ASSGGLGGPDNEQF
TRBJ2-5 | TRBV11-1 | ASSFGVLETQY
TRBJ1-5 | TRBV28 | ASSLVGLSNQPQH
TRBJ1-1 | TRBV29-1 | SVWLGTALDLMNTEAF
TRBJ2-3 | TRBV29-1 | SAVGGVADTQY
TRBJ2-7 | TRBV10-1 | ASSRFGGEALFRSYEQY
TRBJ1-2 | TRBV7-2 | ASSPQGGYGYT
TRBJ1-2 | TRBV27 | ASSLDGHYGYT
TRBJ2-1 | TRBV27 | ASSFALTGGYNEQF
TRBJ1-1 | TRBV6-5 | ASSSAPTGGGTEAF
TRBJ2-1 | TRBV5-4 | ASSLDVGSYNEQF